This T cell receptor (beta chain) was captured by sequencing in a study of OX40 agonist ivuxolimab in advanced cancers. Whole-study findings and limits: Certain nonresponders additionally had low normalized T-cell clonal expansion. Both blood CD4+ and CD8+ T cells showed clonal growth by week 6 at 0.1 to 3.0 mg/kg. On average, CD8+ T cells had more expanded clones than CD4+.

A history of autoimmune disease or systemic immunosuppression excluded patients. As regards this clone: As yet, its antigen is unknown.

The method was immunoSEQ multiplex PCR; TCRdb's version includes in-frame clones alone and lacks a portion of them. The table shows about 38,000 clones, with 82% occurring only once. The length of the CDR3 is 15 residues. With V trimmed by 5 bases and J by 7 bases, 10 bases remained unmatched. Germline lookup yields CDR1 MNHEY and CDR2 SVGAGI. The gene calls are TRBV6-5 and TRBJ2-7; 11 positions match TRBD1. The starting material was CD4+ or CD8+ T cells sorted from blood, obtained in a trial of the OX40 agonist ivuxolimab. This sequence originates from an adult with an advanced solid tumor such as melanoma, head and neck, liver or kidney cancer. DNA for the CDR3: TGTGCCAGCAGTCGCCAGGGGACAGGGGGAGAGGAGCAGTACTTC. The encoded protein is CASSRQGTGGEEQYF.